The 12 T cell receptor beta chains presented below share a single source sample, sequenced in a study of glioma-infiltrating T cells. Using RNA template, CDR3s of TCR alpha and beta were amplified with iRepertoire arm-PCR. TCRdb reanalysed the multiplex PCR reads using MiXCR and keeps one entry per CDR3 protein. The sample yields 150,000 to 200,000 distinct CDR3 sequences, about 40% seen once. Sample: glioma tissue, nonneoplastic brain tissue, or PBMCs (not recorded which). The source of these receptors is a human donor with low-grade glioma or glioblastoma, undergoing nonglioma brain surgery, or in good health (not recorded which).

This clonotype was observed a few times. The rearrangement uses TRBV19 and TRBJ1-1; no reliable D call. V was trimmed by 3 bases and J by 1 base, leaving 6 bases between them. Germline V lookup: CDR1 LNHDA, CDR2 SQIVND (reference sequence). CDR3 size: 13 residues. CDR3 sequence: CASSISRNTEAFF. As DNA, the CDR3 is TGTGCCAGTAGTATTTCCAGGAACACTGAAGCTTTCTTT. The full variable domain, completed using reference TRBV19 and TRBJ1-1, is DGGITQSPKYLFRKEGQNVTLSCEQNLNHDAMYWYRQDPGQGLRLIYYSQIVNDFQKGDIAEGYSVSREKKESFPLTVTSAQKNPTAFYLCASSISRNTEAFFGQGTRLTVV.

The chain employs TRBV2 and TRBJ2-7; a possible D gene is TRBD1 (5 bases). Germline assignment: CDR1 SNHLY and CDR2 FYNNEI. CDR3 length: 15 residues. V shed 7 bases and J shed 2 bases, with 18 bases lying between them. Written as DNA, the CDR3 is TGTGCCAGCATCGCCTTGCACAGGAGAACCTACGAGCAGTACTTC. Its protein is CASIALHRRTYEQYF.

Comments on this clonotype: A read error may be the cause here, since a much bigger clone is one base away. V usage is TRBV12-3 or TRBV12-4 and J usage is TRBJ1-1, with 8 nucleotides matching TRBD1. This CDR3 has 11 residues. The CDR3 DNA follows: TGTGCCAGCAACCAGGGGGCTGAATCTTTCTTT. Amino acid sequence: CASNQGAESFF.

This clonotype was seen at least ten times. The chain employs TRBV20-1 and TRBJ2-4; the match to TRBD1 covers 11 bases. The CDR3 has 13 amino acids. Germline V gives CDR1 DFQATT, CDR2 SNEGSKA (reference sequence). Trimming took 7 bases from V and 15 from J; bases not matched to a gene: 14. The CDR3 sequence is CSGKGQGVNSRYF. The CDR3 DNA sequence: TGCAGTGGAAAGGGACAGGGGGTGAATTCCCGGTACTTC.

Concerning this clonotype: Being one base from a much bigger clone, this may be a read error. The chain is built from TRBV3-1 and TRBJ2-1; TRBD2 is a possible D gene (5 bases). In germline, CDR1 is LGHDT, CDR2 YNNKEL (reference sequence). The CDR3 sequence is 15 residues long. The CDR3: CASSQVDGNYNKQFF. The DNA of the CDR3 is TGTGCCAGCAGCCAAGTAGACGGGAATTACAATAAGCAGTTCTTC.

A note on this clonotype: A much larger clone differs by one base, so this may be a read error. The J gene is TRBJ2-7, the V gene TRBV6-6; D may be TRBD1 or TRBD2 (5 bases each). Germline values: CDR1 MNHNY, CDR2 SVGAGI (reference sequence). CDR3 size: 13 residues. The V end lost 0 bases, the J end lost 5 bases, and 8 bases lay between the germline ends. The CDR3 region is CASSYSRGDEQYF. As DNA, the CDR3 is TGTGCCAGCAGTTACTCGAGAGGGGACGAGCAGTACTTC.

As regards this clonotype: A much larger clone lies a single base off, so this may be a read error. CDR3 residues: CASSSSGKEDTQYF. CDR3 in DNA: TGTGCCAGCAGTTCTAGCGGGAAGGAAGATACGCAGTATTTT. The chain couples TRBV12-3 or TRBV12-4 to TRBJ2-3, with 9 bases identical to TRBD2. This CDR3 spans 14 amino acids. V was pared by 4 bases and J by 5 bases, with 4 bases of the junction left unmatched.

This clonotype has a handful of counts. With a much larger clone just one base away, this may be a read error. The chain recombines TRBV27 with TRBJ2-3; 8 bases align to TRBD2. There are 16 residues in the CDR3. With 5 bases clipped from V and 4 bases from J, the junction kept 11 bases outside the gene matches. CDR1 is MNHEY and CDR2 is SMNVEV in the germline V gene (reference sequence). In DNA form, the CDR3 reads TGTGCCAGCAGTAGGACCAGCGGGAGTGGGGCAGATACGCAGTATTTT. Amino acids: CASSRTSGSGADTQYF.

This clonotype was seen only once. This chain links TRBV6-9 with TRBJ1-5, with TRBD1 as a possible D gene (5 bases). CDR1 MNHGY and CDR2 SVAAGI come from the germline V gene. The CDR3 is 16 amino acids. Trimming took 4 bases from V and 3 from J, leaving 16 bases between them. As DNA, the CDR3 is TGTGCCAGCAGTTTAACGGACAACCCGTTCAATCAGCCCCAGCATTTT. Amino acid sequence: CASSLTDNPFNQPQHF.

V usage is TRBV5-8 and J usage is TRBJ2-7; D is unresolved. V lost 1 base and J 3 bases, leaving 8 bases between the germline ends. From germline, CDR1 is SGHTS and CDR2 YDEGEE. The CDR3 spans 13 residues. The CDR3 spells CASSLLGVYEQYF. The CDR3 DNA reads as TGTGCCAGCAGCTTGCTCGGAGTCTACGAGCAGTACTTC.

This clonotype was detected only once. At one of its ends the junction is not consistent with the germline gene, which may arise from a read error. The gene calls are TRBV27 and TRBJ2-7; no firm D call. This CDR3 has 11 residues. CDR1 is MNHEY, CDR2 SMNVEV, per germline (reference sequence). The CDR3 DNA reads as TGTGCAAGCAGTTCCTCCTACGAGAAGTACTTC. Its protein is CASSSSYEKYF.

This clonotype was counted between two and nine times. This chain joins TRBV7-9 and TRBJ2-1, with D possibly TRBD2 on 6 matching bases. CDR3 length: 15 residues. V lost 9 bases and J lost 6, with 21 bases in between. Germline values: CDR1 SEHNR, CDR2 FQNEAQ (reference sequence). CDR3 nucleotide sequence: TGTGCCAGTCTAAACGCCGCGACTAGAATCAATGAGCAGTTCTTC. It encodes CASLNAATRINEQFF.